The 28 T cell receptor beta chains below were found in one sample sequenced in a study of vaccination and CD4 T cells after COVID-19. At the Johns Hopkins FTIC core, DNA taken from cultured CD4+ T cells was sequenced by way of the Oncomine TCR Beta short-read assay. TCRdb re-analysed the PCR reads in MiXCR, keeping a single row per CDR3 protein. Seen here are about 20,000 distinct CDR3 sequences, about three quarters observed once, and the top ten hold roughly 15%. These receptors are not linked to any known antigen. Treatment here: roughly 10-day PBMC culture with coronavirus spike peptide pools or control peptides (ViraFEST assay). Material: CD4+ T cells from blood, cultured in vitro, obtained after SARS-CoV-2 vaccination. The origin of the receptors is a human donor who received a COVID-19 vaccine.

This chain links TRBV2 with TRBJ2-5; D remains ambiguous. V gave up 0 bases and J gave up 7 bases, with 15 bases separating them. The CDR3 loop spans 15 amino acids. CDR1 SNHLY and CDR2 FYNNEI come from the germline V gene. CDR3 sequence (DNA): TGTGCCAGCAGTGAAGCGAAGGTACAGTCCGGGACCCAGTACTTC. Translating it yields CASSEAKVQSGTQYF.

The chain has TRBV2 and TRBJ1-2; no firm D call. Germline V gene sequence: CDR1 SNHLY, CDR2 FYNNEI. Deletions cut 3 bases from V and 1 base from J, with 9 bases between. There are 14 residues in the CDR3. The CDR3 DNA sequence: TGTGCCAGCAGTGAGTCCGGGATTAACTATGGCTACACCTTC. Amino acids: CASSESGINYGYTF.

The V gene is TRBV7-2, the J gene TRBJ2-2; a weak D match, TRBD1 (5 bases). Trimming stripped 5 bases from V and 4 bases from J, with 17 bases between. Germline V gene lookup returns CDR1 SGHTA and CDR2 FQGNSA. This CDR3 is 16 amino acids long. The DNA for the CDR3 is TGTGCCAGCAGCGGTCCCCTAGGGGTGGTCACCGGGGAGCTGTTTTTT. This encodes CASSGPLGVVTGELFF. The full variable domain, with the rest looked up from reference TRBV7-2 and TRBJ2-2, is GAGVSQSPSNKVTEKGKDVELRCDPISGHTALYWYRQSLGQGLEFLIYFQGNSAPDKSGLPSDRFSAERTGGSVSTLTIQRTQQEDSAVYLCASSGPLGVVTGELFFGEGSRLTVL.

The chain recombines TRBV10-3 with TRBJ2-2; 9 bases line up with TRBD1. The CDR3 consists of 15 residues. Germline V gene sequence: CDR1 ENHRY, CDR2 SYGVKD. V shed 10 bases and J 5 bases; nucleotides not matched to a gene: 11. The CDR3 nucleotides read TGTGCCACCGGACAGGGGTCTCTCCCGACCGGGGAGCTGTTTTTT. Amino acid sequence: CATGQGSLPTGELFF.

The chain has TRBV20-1 and TRBJ2-2; 11 positions match TRBD2. The V segment lost 4 bases and the J segment 4 bases; nucleotides outside the gene matches: 2. Germline V CDR1 and CDR2: DFQATT, SNEGSKA (reference sequence). The CDR3 has 14 amino acids. The CDR3 sequence: CSATLAGATGELFF. As DNA, the CDR3 is TGCAGTGCTACACTAGCGGGGGCCACCGGGGAGCTGTTTTTT.

The rearrangement uses TRBV10-3 and TRBJ1-1; no clear D. The germline CDR1 and CDR2 sequences are ENHRY and SYGVKD. CDR3 size: 11 residues. The V and J ends lost 5 bases and 2 bases respectively, with 3 bases between them. The CDR3 sequence is CAISSNTEAFF. CDR3 sequence (DNA): TGTGCCATCAGTTCTAACACTGAAGCTTTCTTT.

This sequence joins TRBV6-1 and TRBJ2-1, with D possibly TRBD1 on 5 matching bases. CDR1 is MNHNS, CDR2 SASEGT, per germline. The CDR3 totals 13 residues. With 6 bases removed from V and 4 bases from J, the gap between germline ends came to 10 bases. The CDR3 coding sequence is TGTGCCAGCAGAGATCAGGGTTACAATGAGCAGTTCTTC. It translates to CASRDQGYNEQFF.

This chain links TRBV19 with TRBJ2-3; a weak D match, TRBD1 (7 bases). Trimming cost V 3 bases and J 4 bases, with 11 bases left between them. The CDR3 loop spans 14 amino acids. Germline V gives CDR1 LNHDA, CDR2 SQIVND (reference sequence). The CDR3 region has the DNA TGTGCCAGTAGTATGGAGGGGGCGCCAGATACGCAGTATTTT. Its protein product is CASSMEGAPDTQYF.

V and J are TRBV19 and TRBJ1-5; TRBD1 aligns across 12 bases. Germline V CDR1 and CDR2: LNHDA, SQIVND (reference sequence). The junction had 10 bases not matched to a gene; V was cut back by 6 bases and J by 7 bases. The CDR3 consists of 16 residues. CDR3 protein: CASRGQGAIYFQPQHF. The CDR3 nucleotides are TGTGCCAGTAGGGGACAGGGGGCGATTTACTTCCAGCCCCAGCATTTT.

The V and J genes are TRBV6-1 and TRBJ2-2; 8 bases fit TRBD1. CDR3 length equals 15 residues. Germline-derived CDR1 and CDR2 are MNHNS and SASEGT. V dropped 7 bases and J dropped 5; count of bases not matched to a gene: 9. The DNA of the CDR3 is TGTGCCAGCACCGCCAGGGGGCGCGGAACCGGGGAGCTGTTTTTT. Translation gives CASTARGRGTGELFF.

The sample holds one count of this clonotype. This sequence joins TRBV2 and TRBJ2-6, with D maybe TRBD1 (5 bases). Trimming left V 9 bases short and J 2 bases short, with 8 bases between. The length of the CDR3 is 13 residues. Germline V CDR1 and CDR2: SNHLY, FYNNEI. This chain's CDR3 is CARQATGANVLTF. The CDR3 nucleotides are TGTGCCAGACAGGCCACTGGGGCCAACGTCCTGACTTTC.

V usage is TRBV28 and J usage is TRBJ2-7, with D perhaps TRBD1 (6 bases). Looked up from germline, CDR1 is MDHEN and CDR2 is SYDVKM. The CDR3 extends over 16 amino acids. Trimming pared 5 bases from V and 4 bases from J, leaving 21 bases between. The CDR3 DNA reads TGTGCCAGCAGTGACAGGCCCTATCGGGCGAATTACGAGCAGTACTTC. It encodes CASSDRPYRANYEQYF.

The V and J genes are TRBV10-3 and TRBJ2-3; 9 bases are shared with TRBD1. Losses at the gene ends were 6 bases for V and 3 bases for J; bases not matched to a gene: 7. This CDR3 has 15 residues. CDR1 and CDR2 (germline): ENHRY, SYGVKD. CDR3 amino acids: CAIRIQGAPTDTQYF. The CDR3 coding sequence is TGTGCCATCAGAATACAGGGGGCCCCTACAGATACGCAGTATTTT.

V usage is TRBV5-4 and J usage is TRBJ2-1, with a tentative D call TRBD2 (6 bases). CDR3 length: 16 residues. V lost 3 bases, J lost 2 bases, and 15 bases lay in between. In germline, CDR1 is SGHNT, CDR2 YYREEE (reference sequence). CDR3 sequence: CASSSPSVGAYNEQFF. CDR3 nucleotides: TGTGCCAGCAGCTCCCCTAGCGTTGGAGCCTACAATGAGCAGTTCTTC. Filled out from reference TRBV5-4 and TRBJ2-1, the complete variable domain reads ETGVTQSPTHLIKTRGQQVTLRCSSQSGHNTVSWYQQALGQGPQFIFQYYREEENGRGNFPPRFSGLQFPNYSSELNVNALELDDSALYLCASSSPSVGAYNEQFFGPGTRLTVL.

The J gene is TRBJ1-2, the V gene TRBV6-5; 9 bases map to TRBD1. CDR1 MNHEY and CDR2 SVGAGI come from the germline V gene. With 0 bases clipped from V and 8 bases from J, the junction kept 4 bases outside the gene matches. The CDR3 length is 14 residues. Here the CDR3 reads CASSYSDRGRGYTF. CDR3 nucleotides: TGTGCCAGCAGTTACTCGGACAGGGGAAGAGGCTACACCTTC.

V is TRBV6-1 and J is TRBJ1-6; unclear D gene. CDR1 and CDR2 (germline): MNHNS, SASEGT. The CDR3 runs 14 residues. V was shortened by 8 bases and J by 0 bases, with 8 bases between the two germline ends. The CDR3 here is CASLGGSYNSPLHF. The DNA for the CDR3 is TGTGCCAGCCTCGGCGGCTCCTATAATTCACCCCTCCACTTT.

The rearrangement uses TRBV2 and TRBJ1-5, with 7 bases that match TRBD1. The CDR3 spans 14 residues. Germline-derived CDR1 and CDR2 are SNHLY and FYNNEI. Trimming took 4 bases from V and 2 from J; bases not matched to a gene: 2. CDR3 in DNA: TGTGCCAGCAGTGGACAGGGACGCAATCAGCCCCAGCATTTT. It specifies CASSGQGRNQPQHF.

The rearrangement links TRBV7-6 to TRBJ1-3; a weak D match, TRBD1 (6 bases). Deletions cut 2 bases from V and 0 bases from J, with 11 bases between. CDR3 length: 16 residues. Germline values: CDR1 SGHVS, CDR2 FNYEAQ. CDR3 nucleotide sequence: TGTGCCAGCAGCTTACGGGGACAAATCTCTGGAAACACCATATATTTT. Translating it yields CASSLRGQISGNTIYF.

This chain connects TRBV6-1 to TRBJ1-5; 9 bases line up with TRBD1. Germline CDR1 reads MNHNS; CDR2 reads SASEGT. Trimming at V came to 8 bases and at J to 0 bases, leaving 11 bases not matched to a gene. The CDR3 is made up of 17 amino acids. In DNA form, the CDR3 reads TGTGCCAGCTCCCCTTCGGGACAGGGCTATAGCAATCAGCCCCAGCATTTT. Its protein is CASSPSGQGYSNQPQHF.

The rearrangement uses TRBV6-5 and TRBJ1-6; possible D gene TRBD1, 5 bases. The germline gives CDR1 MNHEY, CDR2 SVGAGI. V was cut by 2 bases and J by 7 bases, with 12 bases left in between. CDR3 length: 15 residues. The chain's CDR3 is CASSYDWGGNSPLHF. In DNA form, the CDR3 reads TGTGCCAGCAGTTACGATTGGGGGGGAAATTCACCCCTCCACTTT.

This clonotype was seen only once. The chain uses TRBV19 and TRBJ1-1, with D possibly TRBD1 on 6 matching bases. Trimming stripped 10 bases from V and 2 bases from J, with 14 bases between. The germline CDR1 and CDR2 sequences are LNHDA and SQIVND (reference sequence). The CDR3 totals 13 residues. The CDR3 bases are TGTGCCACCCGGACAGACCTCAACACTGAAGCTTTCTTT. Its translation is CATRTDLNTEAFF. Using reference TRBV19 and TRBJ1-1 for the parts outside the CDR3, the full variable domain is DGGITQSPKYLFRKEGQNVTLSCEQNLNHDAMYWYRQDPGQGLRLIYYSQIVNDFQKGDIAEGYSVSREKKESFPLTVTSAQKNPTAFYLCATRTDLNTEAFFGQGTRLTVV.

The chain links TRBV20-1 to TRBJ2-5; D is uncertain. This CDR3 is built from 12 residues. The germline gives CDR1 DFQATT, CDR2 SNEGSKA (reference sequence). Between the trimmed V and J ends, which lost 1 base and 3 bases, there was a span of 6 bases. The CDR3 reads CSARAQKETQYF. The CDR3 DNA sequence: TGCAGTGCTAGAGCACAAAAAGAGACCCAGTACTTC.

The chain recombines TRBV7-8 with TRBJ1-3, with 7 bases lining up with TRBD1. Germline V gene lookup returns CDR1 SGHVS and CDR2 FQNEAQ. Losses at the gene ends were 6 bases for V and 0 bases for J; bases not matched to a gene: 8. This CDR3 has 16 residues. CDR3 region: CASSRYRGGSGNTIYF. The CDR3 bases are TGTGCCAGCAGTCGCTACAGGGGTGGCTCTGGAAACACCATATATTTT.

Only a few counts were recorded for this clonotype. This chain connects TRBV20-1 to TRBJ1-1; TRBD1 agrees at 9 bases. This CDR3 is built from 16 residues. J lost 0 bases, V lost 5 bases, and 10 bases had no gene match. In germline, CDR1 is DFQATT, CDR2 SNEGSKA (reference sequence). CDR3 residues: CSASTGGWLVNTEAFF. For the CDR3, the DNA is TGCAGTGCTTCTACAGGGGGCTGGCTTGTGAACACTGAAGCTTTCTTT.

The CDR3 region is CAWSDLQGAEAFF. The DNA for the CDR3 is TGTGCCTGGAGTGATTTACAGGGCGCTGAAGCTTTCTTT. The rearrangement joins TRBV30 to TRBJ1-1; maybe TRBD1 (6 bases). Per the germline V gene, CDR1 is GTSNPN and CDR2 is SVGIG (reference sequence). This CDR3 has 13 amino acids. V gave up 1 base and J gave up 6 bases, with 12 bases separating them.

The genes are TRBV25-1 and TRBJ2-1, with D possibly TRBD2 on 5 matching bases. The V and J ends lost 2 bases and 7 bases respectively, with 9 bases between them. Germline CDR1 and CDR2: MGHDK and SYGVNS. The CDR3 is made up of 13 amino acids. Here the CDR3 reads CASSELAVNEQFF. CDR3 bases: TGTGCCAGCAGTGAACTAGCAGTAAATGAGCAGTTCTTC.

The chain employs TRBV7-8 and TRBJ1-5; a possible D gene is TRBD1 (5 bases). The CDR3 consists of 14 residues. Germline V gene lookup returns CDR1 SGHVS and CDR2 FQNEAQ. The germline V and J ends were trimmed by 1 base and 6 bases, with 10 bases remaining between them. CDR3 region: CASSLGGDGQPQHF. Written as DNA, the CDR3 is TGTGCCAGCAGCTTAGGAGGGGACGGTCAGCCCCAGCATTTT.

V is TRBV10-2 and J is TRBJ1-5; D unresolved. The germline gives CDR1 WSHSY, CDR2 SAAADI. The V end lost 2 bases, the J end lost 0 bases, and 17 bases lay between the germline ends. CDR3 length: 18 amino acids. CDR3: CASSELHRGVNSNQPQHF. CDR3 DNA: TGCGCCAGCAGTGAGCTCCATCGAGGAGTCAATAGCAATCAGCCCCAGCATTTT.